The 26 T cell receptor beta chains listed next were all sequenced from one sample in a study of OX40 agonist ivuxolimab in advanced cancers. Libraries were prepared by immunoSEQ multiplex PCR; TCRdb keeps only in-frame clonotypes and omits some of them. The sample has about 55,000 clones, over 70% seen once. The sequencing here drew on CD4+ or CD8+ T cells sorted from blood, taken in a trial of the OX40 agonist ivuxolimab. The receptors originated from an adult with an advanced solid tumor such as melanoma, head and neck, liver or kidney cancer.

V is TRBV27 and J is TRBJ2-1, with TRBD2 matching over 14 bases. This CDR3 region has 16 residues. CDR1 and CDR2 (germline): MNHEY, SMNVEV (reference sequence). V lost 8 bases and J lost 7; bases outside the gene matches: 10. CDR3 bases: TGTGCCAGCTCTCGCCCGGGACTAGCGGGAGCAAATGAGCAGTTCTTC. It codes for CASSRPGLAGANEQFF.

This rearrangement joins TRBV11-2 to TRBJ1-1; TRBD1 is a possible D gene (6 bases). V lost 5 bases and J 4 bases, leaving 14 bases between the germline ends. Germline V gene lookup returns CDR1 SGHAT and CDR2 FQNNGV. This CDR3 spans 14 amino acids. This CDR3 is CASSAWTVSTEAFF. The CDR3 DNA reads as TGTGCCAGCAGCGCCTGGACAGTGAGCACTGAAGCTTTCTTT.

The chain links TRBV2 to TRBJ2-2, with D perhaps matching TRBD1 or TRBD2 (5 bases each). The CDR3 covers 16 residues. Trimming shortened V by 0 bases and J by 4 bases, and 12 bases separated the two germline ends. Looked up from germline, CDR1 is SNHLY and CDR2 is FYNNEI. Written as DNA, the CDR3 is TGTGCCAGCAGTGAAGCGCGAGGGGCTTTCACCGGGGAGCTGTTTTTT. Protein: CASSEARGAFTGELFF.

The genes are TRBV28 and TRBJ1-3, with D perhaps TRBD1 (5 bases). Germline lookup yields CDR1 MDHEN and CDR2 SYDVKM. The V gene lost 3 bases and the J gene lost 4 bases, with 16 bases spanning the gap. The CDR3 spans 16 residues. The CDR3 loop reads CASSLGWGISGNTIYF. Written as DNA, the CDR3 is TGTGCCAGCAGTTTGGGATGGGGGATTTCAGGAAACACCATATATTTT.

The chain couples TRBV5-6 to TRBJ1-1, with TRBD1 matching over 10 bases. The CDR3 has 14 amino acids. V lost 4 bases, J lost 5 bases, and 5 bases stayed unmatched. The germline V gene has CDR1 SGHDT and CDR2 YYEEEE. CDR3 amino acids: CASSQGTGATEAFF. The CDR3 coding sequence is TGTGCCAGCAGCCAGGGGACAGGGGCAACTGAAGCTTTCTTT. The variable domain in full, completed from reference TRBV5-6 and TRBJ1-1, reads DAGVTQSPTHLIKTRGQQVTLRCSPKSGHDTVSWYQQALGQGPQFIFQYYEEEERQRGNFPDRFSGHQFPNYSSELNVNALLLGDSALYLCASSQGTGATEAFFGQGTRLTVV.

The rearrangement uses TRBV14 and TRBJ2-7; 9 bases align to TRBD1. Per the germline V gene, CDR1 is SGHDN and CDR2 is FVKESK. V gave up 4 bases and J gave up 3 bases; unmatched junction bases: 4. CDR3 length equals 14 residues. The CDR3 DNA reads as TGTGCCAGCAGCCGGGGACAGGGCTTCTACGAGCAGTACTTC. Translating it yields CASSRGQGFYEQYF. Full variable domain (rest looked up from reference TRBV14 and TRBJ2-7): EAGVTQFPSHSVIEKGQTVTLRCDPISGHDNLYWYRRVMGKEIKFLLHFVKESKQDESGMPNNRFLAERTGGTYSTLKVQPAELEDSGVYFCASSRGQGFYEQYFGPGTRLTVT.

V is TRBV27 and J is TRBJ1-4; 7 bases map to TRBD1. This CDR3 is 14 amino acids long. The J segment lost 7 bases and the V segment lost 8 bases, leaving 10 bases of the junction unmatched. Germline loops: CDR1 MNHEY, CDR2 SMNVEV (reference sequence). CDR3 bases: TGTGCCAGCGCGACCCGACAGGGTCTTGAAAAACTGTTTTTT. It encodes CASATRQGLEKLFF.

The genes are TRBV19 and TRBJ1-4; D is unresolved. Germline assignment: CDR1 LNHDA and CDR2 SQIVND (reference sequence). V was shortened by 2 bases and J by 4 bases, with 8 bases between the two germline ends. The length of the CDR3 is 14 residues. CDR3 loop: CASSINSLNEKLFF. CDR3 nucleotide sequence: TGTGCCAGTAGTATAAACAGTCTTAATGAAAAACTGTTTTTT.

The chain joins TRBV5-5 to TRBJ1-4; D remains ambiguous. Trimming left V 4 bases short and J 0 bases short, with 10 bases between. CDR1 is SGHKS, CDR2 YYEKEE, per germline (reference sequence). The CDR3 contains 15 residues. CDR3 bases: TGTGCCAGCAGCGGAAGATTCGCAACTAATGAAAAACTGTTTTTT. This sequence encodes CASSGRFATNEKLFF.

V and J are TRBV9 and TRBJ2-3; 9 positions match TRBD2. Germline CDR1 is SGDLS and CDR2 is YYNGEE. Trimming cost V 0 bases and J 1 base; bases outside gene matches: 6. This CDR3 comprises 17 residues. The CDR3 protein is CASSVAPPSGGTDTQYF. The CDR3 DNA follows: TGTGCCAGCAGCGTAGCCCCCCCTAGCGGGGGCACAGATACGCAGTATTTT.

CDR3 amino acids: CASSSTRIHSGANVLTF. The CDR3 DNA reads as TGTGCCAGCAGCTCGACACGTATTCACTCTGGGGCCAACGTCCTGACTTTC. The V and J genes are TRBV9 and TRBJ2-6; unclear D gene. CDR1 and CDR2 (germline): SGDLS, YYNGEE. The CDR3 contains 17 residues. Trimming shortened V by 4 bases and J by 0 bases, and 14 bases separated the two germline ends.

J is TRBJ2-6 and V is TRBV5-7; D uncertain. TRBV5-7 has ORF status, its function being uncertain. The CDR3 sequence is 16 residues long. V lost 6 bases and J lost 5, with 18 bases in between. CDR3 residues: CASMNCVQSRANVLTF. The CDR3 nucleotides are TGTGCCAGCATGAATTGCGTACAAAGTCGGGCCAACGTCCTGACTTTC.

The chain links TRBV18 to TRBJ1-1; a weak D match, TRBD1 (5 bases). Germline assignment: CDR1 KGHSH and CDR2 LQKENI. V dropped 3 bases and J dropped 3 bases, with 11 bases sitting between them. This CDR3 has 14 amino acids. In DNA form, the CDR3 reads TGTGCCAGCTCACCTTGGAGGGACTACACTGAAGCTTTCTTT. It encodes CASSPWRDYTEAFF.

CDR3 coding DNA: TGTGCCTGGAGTCGGGAGGGAGAGACCCAGTACTTC. Translated: CAWSREGETQYF. The chain employs TRBV30 and TRBJ2-5; 8 nucleotides align to TRBD2. The germline V gene encodes CDR1 GTSNPN and CDR2 SVGIG (reference sequence). J gave up 4 bases and V 2 bases, and 0 bases lay outside the gene matches. This CDR3 spans 12 amino acids.

V gene TRBV19 combines with J gene TRBJ2-2; D is unclear. Trimming shortened V by 4 bases and J by 6 bases, and 15 bases separated the two germline ends. CDR3 length: 15 residues. CDR1 and CDR2 (germline): LNHDA, SQIVND (reference sequence). The CDR3 is CASSNLAGRPGELFF. CDR3 nucleotides: TGTGCCAGTAGTAATCTGGCCGGGCGCCCCGGGGAGCTGTTTTTT.

Only one count was recorded for this clone. J is TRBJ2-5 and V is TRBV19, with TRBD2 matching over 14 bases. The junction had 3 bases not matched to a gene; V was cut back by 4 bases and J by 2 bases. Germline V gene data show CDR1 as LNHDA and CDR2 as SQIVND (reference sequence). CDR3 length: 16 amino acids. The CDR3 loop is CASSKGLAGGQETQYF. The CDR3 nucleotides are TGTGCCAGTAGTAAAGGACTAGCGGGGGGACAAGAGACCCAGTACTTC. The variable domain in full, with the rest retrieved from reference TRBV19 and TRBJ2-5, is DGGITQSPKYLFRKEGQNVTLSCEQNLNHDAMYWYRQDPGQGLRLIYYSQIVNDFQKGDIAEGYSVSREKKESFPLTVTSAQKNPTAFYLCASSKGLAGGQETQYFGPGTRLLVL.

Only a few counts were recorded for this clone. V and J are TRBV4-2 and TRBJ1-1; no clear D. The CDR3 runs to 8 residues. Germline-derived CDR1 and CDR2 are LGHNA and YNFKEQ. The CDR3 loop is CDAEEAFF. CDR3 nucleotide sequence: TGTGACGCTGAGGAAGCTTTCTTT.

Concerning this clone itself: Possible read error: a much larger clone is one base away. The rearrangement joins TRBV6-5 to TRBJ1-2; D is undetermined. The V gene's germline CDR1 is MNHEY and CDR2 SVGAGI. The germline V and J ends were trimmed by 5 bases and 5 bases, with 6 bases remaining between them. The CDR3 runs to 11 residues. CDR3 nucleotide sequence: TGTGCCAGCAGTAGCGGTTATGGCTACACCTTC. Translated, it gives CASSSGYGYTF.

The genes are TRBV9 and TRBJ2-7; no definite D call. The CDR3 sequence is 14 residues long. CDR1 is SGDLS and CDR2 is YYNGEE in the germline V gene. Trimming stripped 0 bases from V and 6 bases from J, with 13 bases between. CDR3 region: CASSVGTAPGEQYF. CDR3 in DNA: TGTGCCAGCAGCGTAGGAACAGCTCCGGGCGAGCAGTACTTC.

The chain combines TRBV7-2 with TRBJ2-2; tentatively, D is TRBD1 or TRBD2 (5 bases each). V shed 0 bases and J shed 5 bases, with 10 bases lying between them. CDR1 is SGHTA, CDR2 FQGNSA, per germline. The CDR3 has 15 amino acids. CDR3 in amino acids: CASSLAIEGTGELFF. The CDR3 coding sequence is TGTGCCAGCAGCTTAGCCATCGAGGGGACCGGGGAGCTGTTTTTT.

The chain employs TRBV11-2 and TRBJ1-2; TRBD1 aligns across 10 bases. There are 16 residues in the CDR3. CDR1 is SGHAT, CDR2 FQNNGV, per germline. V trimming: 1 base; J trimming: 4 bases; junction bases outside the gene matches: 6. The CDR3: CASSLGTGGNSYGYTF. As DNA, the CDR3 is TGTGCCAGCAGCTTAGGGACAGGGGGGAATTCCTATGGCTACACCTTC.

The rearrangement uses TRBV19 and TRBJ1-4, with a possible D match to TRBD1 (5 bases). Germline CDR1 LNHDA, CDR2 SQIVND (reference sequence). V was shortened by 7 bases and J by 8 bases, with 17 bases between the two germline ends. This CDR3 has 14 residues. DNA of the CDR3: TGTGCCAGTACGACGTCGGGGCGTCGGGAAAAACTGTTTTTT. Translated: CASTTSGRREKLFF.

The chain couples TRBV5-1 to TRBJ2-7; no definite D call. The germline CDR1 and CDR2 sequences are SGHRS and YFSETQ. The V end was cut by 1 base, the J end by 7 bases, with 6 bases between. The CDR3 extends over 11 amino acids. In DNA, the CDR3 is TGCGCCAGCAGCTTGCTGGAAGAGCAGTACTTC. Translating gives CASSLLEEQYF.

The chain couples TRBV19 to TRBJ2-3, with TRBD1 matching over 10 bases. The CDR3 is 16 amino acids. Germline trimming cut 5 bases from V and 1 base from J; bases unmatched to any gene: 6. Germline CDR1 LNHDA, CDR2 SQIVND (reference sequence). The CDR3 region is CASSPRQGARTDTQYF. CDR3 DNA: TGTGCCAGTAGTCCGCGACAGGGGGCACGCACAGATACGCAGTATTTT.

This sequence joins TRBV28 and TRBJ2-5; D may be TRBD1 (6 bases). Trimming removed 5 bases from V and 2 bases from J, with 15 bases in between. The CDR3 is 15 amino acids. Germline CDR1 and CDR2: MDHEN and SYDVKM. CDR3 residues: CASSATGPQQETQYF. Written as DNA, the CDR3 is TGTGCCAGCAGTGCCACAGGGCCACAACAAGAGACCCAGTACTTC.

The V and J genes are TRBV25-1 and TRBJ2-1; TRBD2 agrees at 8 bases. CDR3 length: 14 amino acids. Germline lookup yields CDR1 MGHDK and CDR2 SYGVNS. With V trimmed by 5 bases and J by 6 bases, 6 bases remained unmatched. In DNA form, the CDR3 reads TGTGCCAGCAGTCTCCGGGGGGGTGGCAATGAGCAGTTCTTC. Translation: CASSLRGGGNEQFF.